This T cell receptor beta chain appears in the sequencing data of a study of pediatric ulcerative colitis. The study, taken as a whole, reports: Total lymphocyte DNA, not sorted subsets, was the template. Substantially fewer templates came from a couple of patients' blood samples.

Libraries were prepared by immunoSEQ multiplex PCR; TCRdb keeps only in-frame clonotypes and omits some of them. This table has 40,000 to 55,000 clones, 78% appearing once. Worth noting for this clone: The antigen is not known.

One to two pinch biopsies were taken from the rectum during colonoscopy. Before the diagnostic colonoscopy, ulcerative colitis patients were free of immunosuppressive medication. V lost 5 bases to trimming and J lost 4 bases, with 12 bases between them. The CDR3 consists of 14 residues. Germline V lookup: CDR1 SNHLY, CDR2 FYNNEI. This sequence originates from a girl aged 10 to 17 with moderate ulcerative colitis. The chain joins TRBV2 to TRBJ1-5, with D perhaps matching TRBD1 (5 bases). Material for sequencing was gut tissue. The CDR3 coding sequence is TGTGCCAGCAGTTATGGGACGGGTAATCAGCCCCAGCATTTT. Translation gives CASSYGTGNQPQHF. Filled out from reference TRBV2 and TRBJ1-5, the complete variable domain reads EPEVTQTPSHQVTQMGQEVILRCVPISNHLYFYWYRQILGQKVEFLVSFYNNEISEKSEIFDDQFSVERPDGSNFTLKIRSTKLEDSAMYFCASSYGTGNQPQHFGDGTRLSIL.